This T cell receptor (beta chain) was captured by sequencing in a study of T cell repertoires in cytomegalovirus infection. At the level of the study: A matching HLA type, together with CMV infection, was signaled by public TCR beta signatures. Findings of the study overall: Clonotype analysis showed dominance of the ex vivo response by HLA-C-restricted CMV-specific TCR beta clonotypes.

Turning to this clonotype: Its antigen is not known.

Using its own MiXCR run on the reads, TCRdb lists one record per CDR3 protein. The sample lists 650,000 to 900,000 distinct CDR3 sequences; around 29% were seen once. The CDR3 loop spans 14 amino acids. Trimming left V 3 bases short and J 8 bases short, with 14 bases between. CDR1 is SGHNT and CDR2 is YYREEE in the germline V gene (reference sequence). This specimen was cultured CD8+ T cells from PBMCs, taken from culture after CMV antigen stimulation. The TCR originated in a human donor in good health (CMV status not recorded). Some clones in this sample may be carry-over from other donors' samples. The rearrangement uses TRBV5-4 and TRBJ1-4; a possible D gene is TRBD1 (5 bases). DNA for the CDR3: TGTGCCAGCAGCTCCGGGACCCTAGCGGAAAAACTGTTTTTT. Its protein is CASSSGTLAEKLFF.